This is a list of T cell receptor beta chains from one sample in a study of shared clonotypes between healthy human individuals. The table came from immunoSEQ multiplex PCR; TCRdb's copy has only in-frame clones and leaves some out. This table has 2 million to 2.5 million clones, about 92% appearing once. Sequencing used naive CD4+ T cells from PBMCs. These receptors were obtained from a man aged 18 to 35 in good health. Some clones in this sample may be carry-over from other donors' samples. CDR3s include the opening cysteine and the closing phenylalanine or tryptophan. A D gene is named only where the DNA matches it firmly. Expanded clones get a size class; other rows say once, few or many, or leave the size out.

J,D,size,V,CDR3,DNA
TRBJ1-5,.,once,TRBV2,CASRRGEWTQHF,TGTGCCAGCAGGCGGGGGGAATGGACCCAGCATTTT
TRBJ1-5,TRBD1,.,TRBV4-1,CASSRAQGASNQPQHF,TGCGCCAGCAGCCGCGCACAGGGGGCCAGCAATCAGCCCCAGCATTTT
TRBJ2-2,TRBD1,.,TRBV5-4,CASSFAGGWTGELFF,TGTGCCAGCAGCTTCGCAGGGGGCTGGACCGGGGAGCTGTTTTTT
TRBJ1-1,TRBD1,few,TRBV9,CASSGQGMNTEAFF,TGTGCCAGCAGCGGACAGGGCATGAACACTGAAGCTTTCTTT
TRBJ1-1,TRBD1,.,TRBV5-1,CASSPGQGAPNTEAFF,TGCGCCAGCAGCCCCGGGCAGGGGGCACCGAACACTGAAGCTTTCTTT
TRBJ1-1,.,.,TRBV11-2,CASSLGTSGSEAFF,TGTGCCAGCAGCTTAGGGACCTCGGGGTCTGAAGCTTTCTTT
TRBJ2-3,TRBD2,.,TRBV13,CASSLIAGGITDTQYF,TGTGCCAGCAGCTTGATAGCGGGAGGGATCACAGATACGCAGTATTTT
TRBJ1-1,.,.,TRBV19,CASQTRLEAFF,TGTGCCAGCCAGACACGGCTTGAAGCTTTCTTT
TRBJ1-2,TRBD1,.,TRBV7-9,CASSGTGVGYGYTF,TGTGCCAGCAGCGGGACAGGGGTGGGCTATGGCTACACCTTC
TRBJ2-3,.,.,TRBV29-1,CSVHGWSFTDTQYF,TGCAGCGTTCACGGATGGTCATTCACAGATACGCAGTATTTT
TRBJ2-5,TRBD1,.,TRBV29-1,CSVVGTGFETQYF,TGCAGCGTTGTGGGGACAGGGTTTGAGACCCAGTACTTC
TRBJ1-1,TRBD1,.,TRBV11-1,CASSLTGDTEAFF,TGTGCCAGCAGCTTGACAGGGGACACTGAAGCTTTCTTT
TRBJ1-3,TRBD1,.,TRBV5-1,CASSPTGAGNTIYF,TGCGCCAGCAGCCCTACAGGGGCGGGAAACACCATATATTTT
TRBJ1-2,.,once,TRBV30,CAWSVSLGGNPYGYTF,TGTGCCTGGAGTGTTTCGTTGGGGGGCAACCCCTATGGCTACACCTTC